This TCR beta chain is drawn from a study of control samples from healthy donors and cancer patients. The CDR3 loop spans 12 amino acids. CDR1 and CDR2 (germline): SGHNT, YYREEE (reference sequence). V lost 6 bases, J lost 2 bases, and 7 bases lay in between. Clones were sequenced by immunoSEQ multiplex PCR, and TCRdb holds only the in-frame ones, with some missing. The sample includes some 120,000 clones, approximately 94% seen only once; the top ten take under 2%. The chain carries TRBV5-4 and TRBJ2-3; D unresolved. This TCR derives from a man over 45 with head and neck cancer. The sample consisted of PBMCs. The DNA of the CDR3 is TGTGCCAGCAACCGAGACACAGATACGCAGTATTTT. Amino acid sequence: CASNRDTDTQYF.